This record concerns one TCR beta chain sequence. Its antigen is not identified. In each case, RNA was isolated and then reverse transcribed into cDNA as the sequencing template. Using immunoSEQ multiplex PCR, the repertoire was profiled, and TCRdb retains in-frame clones only, with some absent. The data show fewer than 100,000 clones, 40% to 55% seen once. Germline V gene lookup returns CDR1 SQVTM and CDR2 ANQGSEA. The CDR3 is 14 amino acids. The V end was cut by 0 bases, the J end by 3 bases, with 12 bases between. In alopecia areata patients, both lesional scalp punch biopsies and peripheral blood were collected. A FACSAria was used to sort CD4+ and CD8+ T cells. These cells came from PBMCs. The sample originates from a study of CD8+ T cells in alopecia areata. The overall study: Tofacitinib treatment spanned 6 to 18 months, with 6 months off drug afterward. Study-wide results and limits: Shared TCR sequences were less clear between patients than in mice, possibly partly from HLA diversity.

This clonotype originated in a human donor with alopecia areata. Material: CD4+ T cells sorted from blood. This chain joins TRBV29-1 and TRBJ2-7; perhaps TRBD1 as D (5 bases). DNA of the CDR3: TGCAGCGTTGAAGAGCAGGGCAATGTCTACGAGCAGTACTTC. It specifies CSVEEQGNVYEQYF.